This TCR beta chain emerged from a study of blood T cell repertoires in COVID-19. Overall study: Both acute and convalescent COVID-19 samples were obtained from the United States, Italy and Spain. In each case, the material was cDNA or gDNA derived from T cells, B-cell-depleted T cells, or PBMCs.

The CDR3 is 15 amino acids. Assay: immunoSEQ multiplex PCR; the TCRdb copy retains only in-frame clones and omits some. The profile shows about 73,000 clones, about 82% of them singletons. The TCR sequence derives from a woman aged 55-70 years with acute or convalescent COVID-19. Sample: peripheral blood. This rearrangement joins TRBV21-1 to TRBJ1-5; the D segment call TRBD1 is taken from the table without a DNA check. TRBV21-1 is shown as a pseudogene. CDR3: CASRSSHRGGQPQHF. CDR3 sequence (DNA): TGTGCCAGCAGGAGTTCTCACAGGGGCGGTCAGCCCCAGCATTTT.